There are a few counts of the clone carrying this TCR beta chain. Its antigen is not known. The CDR3 is 11 amino acids. CDR1 and CDR2 from the germline V gene are SNHLY and FYNNEI. Trimming left V 1 base short and J 13 bases short, with 8 bases between. In each case, RNA was isolated and then reverse transcribed into cDNA as the sequencing template. The protocol was immunoSEQ multiplex PCR, while the TCRdb copy is restricted to in-frame clones and leaves out a portion. The table records approximately 66,000 clones, 50% to 75% of them present only once. The sample is drawn from a study of CD8+ T cells in alopecia areata. On the study more broadly: The duration of tofacitinib was 6 to 18 months, with 6 months off drug afterward. Broader study findings: Against the mouse data, patients shared TCRs less clearly, possibly for HLA reasons. Scalp lesions, especially in alopecia totalis/universalis, had higher clonality than normal scalp.

Sorting of CD4+ and CD8+ T cells was performed on PBMCs. The V call is TRBV2, the J call TRBJ2-1; D gene unclear. The origin of this receptor is a human donor with alopecia areata. The specimen was CD8+ T cells sorted from blood, collected at week 0. The chain's CDR3 is CASSEEDNQFF. CDR3 DNA: TGTGCCAGCAGTGAAGAAGACAATCAGTTCTTC.